The sequence of this T cell receptor (beta chain) was determined in a study of T cell responses to AZD1222 COVID-19 vaccine. Notes on the study in general: Just a handful of AZD1222 recipients were seropositive at baseline.

With 3 bases removed from V and 3 bases from J, the gap between germline ends came to 9 bases. Looked up from germline, CDR1 is SGHRS and CDR2 is YFSETQ. This CDR3 is built from 13 residues. In regard to this clone: Its antigen is not known.

Libraries were prepared by immunoSEQ multiplex PCR; TCRdb keeps only in-frame clonotypes and omits some of them. The top ten clones hold 2% to 2.5% of a sample with roughly 150,000 clones, nearly 95% of them seen once. This receptor was taken from an adult in good health. The chain combines TRBV5-1 with TRBJ1-2; D not resolved. The sample was peripheral blood, taken on day 0 of AZD1222 vaccination. Here the CDR3 reads CASSSGGDYGYTF. CDR3 sequence (DNA): TGCGCCAGCAGCTCTGGTGGCGACTATGGCTACACCTTC.